This TCR beta chain came from a study of cytomegalovirus exposure and HLA in healthy donors. Libraries were prepared by immunoSEQ multiplex PCR; TCRdb keeps only in-frame clonotypes and omits some of them. The sample consists of approximately 160,000 clones, about 89% of them appearing once. This clone has only one observation. The germline gives CDR1 SGHRS, CDR2 YFSETQ. The CDR3 length is 14 residues. The ends lost 3 bases at V and 9 bases at J; junction bases unmatched: 10. Sample: PBMCs. The rearrangement joins TRBV5-1 to TRBJ2-3; 7 nucleotides line up with TRBD1. The clonotype was recovered from a woman between 18 and 30 years old in good health and CMV-seropositive. CDR3 sequence reads: CASSSTRQGGTQYF. DNA for the CDR3: TGCGCCAGCAGCTCGACGCGACAGGGTGGGACGCAGTATTTT.